A single T cell receptor beta chain is shown here with its context. This sample stems from a study of control samples from healthy donors and cancer patients. TCRdb keeps only in-frame clones here, not all; method: immunoSEQ multiplex PCR. The data show around 170,000 clones, about 93% seen once. V was shortened by 2 bases and J by 7 bases, with 5 bases between the two germline ends. Germline CDR1 reads MDHEN; CDR2 reads SYDVKM. This CDR3 has 11 residues. The source material was blood. The receptor's source is a woman aged 30 to 39 in good health. This rearrangement joins TRBV28 to TRBJ2-5; D might be TRBD2 (5 bases). The CDR3 region has the DNA TGTGCCAGCAGTTTACGGGGGACCCAGTACTTC. It codes for CASSLRGTQYF.